The rows below give T cell receptor beta chains drawn from one sample of a study of shared clonotypes between healthy human individuals. Libraries were prepared by immunoSEQ multiplex PCR; TCRdb keeps only in-frame clonotypes and omits some of them. The sample contains hundreds of thousands of clones, 80% to 95% of which appear only once. Sequencing was carried out using naive CD8+ T cells sorted from blood. The receptors derive from a man younger than 45 in good health. Each CDR3 is given with its conserved first and last residue. The order of the fields is V gene, CDR3 length, J gene, CDR3 protein.

V: TRBV7-8; length: 15; J: TRBJ2-5; CDR3: CASSLGGRRIETQYF
V: TRBV29-1; length: 12; J: TRBJ2-5; CDR3: CSVGTDEETQYF
V: TRBV10-3; length: 14; J: TRBJ2-1; CDR3: CAISSSGIHNEQFF
V: TRBV9; length: 12; J: TRBJ2-2; CDR3: CASTGVSGELFF
V: TRBV28; length: 17; J: TRBJ2-1; CDR3: CASSFLTSASSYNEQFF
V: TRBV7-7; length: 16; J: TRBJ2-3; CDR3: CASSGWRAPATDTQYF
V: TRBV5-3; length: 13; J: TRBJ2-1; CDR3: CARSLLATNEQFF
V: TRBV28; length: 15; J: TRBJ2-7; CDR3: CASRSLDLSSYEQYF
V: TRBV19; length: 14; J: TRBJ2-3; CDR3: CASSIRLHADTQYF
V: TRBV7-9; length: 13; J: TRBJ1-2; CDR3: CASSYSGDYGYTF
V: TRBV6-1; length: 16; J: TRBJ2-3; CDR3: CASSDRQGLGTDTQYF
V: TRBV28; length: 13; J: TRBJ2-7; CDR3: CATGLAASYEQYF
V: TRBV6-6; length: 16; J: TRBJ2-7; CDR3: CASSYSSPTSSYEQYF
V: TRBV2; length: 14; J: TRBJ2-7; CDR3: CASTTGTTSYEQYF
V: TRBV7-9; length: 17; J: TRBJ2-1; CDR3: CASSARLAGVSANEQFF
V: TRBV28; length: 15; J: TRBJ2-5; CDR3: CASSPPDREVETQYF
V: TRBV25-1; length: 14; J: TRBJ1-4; CDR3: CASSERTYNEKLFF
V: TRBV7-9; length: 16; J: TRBJ1-2; CDR3: CASSLVSGNRNYGYTF
V: TRBV7-9; length: 15; J: TRBJ2-5; CDR3: CASSPGAGGMETQYF
V: TRBV5-1; length: 12; J: TRBJ2-1; CDR3: CASSWGTDEQFF
V: TRBV7-6; length: 16; J: TRBJ2-7; CDR3: CASSLAPSGTAYEQYF
V: TRBV15; length: 13; J: TRBJ2-3; CDR3: CATSRGAPDTQYF
V: TRBV5-1; length: 16; J: TRBJ2-1; CDR3: CASSLLLGGPYNEQFF
V: TRBV5-5; length: 11; J: TRBJ2-1; CDR3: CASSVDNEQFF
V: TRBV27; length: 12; J: TRBJ2-7; CDR3: CASSPRDYEQYF
V: TRBV5-1; length: 16; J: TRBJ2-3; CDR3: CASSPRTSGSTDTQYF
V: TRBV27; length: 15; J: TRBJ2-1; CDR3: CASSFQREDYNEQFF
V: TRBV28; length: 13; J: TRBJ1-5; CDR3: CASSFLGNQPQHF
V: TRBV14; length: 17; J: TRBJ1-1; CDR3: CASSPRTATVEDTEAFF
V: TRBV10-2; length: 13; J: TRBJ2-3; CDR3: CASRRGSTDTQYF